A selection of T cell receptor beta chains follows, all from one sample in a study of T cell responses to AZD1222 COVID-19 vaccine. Assay used: immunoSEQ multiplex PCR; TCRdb lists only in-frame clones, some missing. This sample yields more than 80,000 clones, of which 88% are seen a single time; under 6.5% belongs to the top ten. The material sequenced was peripheral blood, taken on day 0 of AZD1222 vaccination. The receptor set was obtained from an adult in good health. CDR3s include the opening cysteine and the closing phenylalanine or tryptophan. A D gene is named only where the DNA matches it firmly. Size is omitted from some rows. Given values are once, few, many or a class for expanded clones.

abundance: .; j_gene: TRBJ2-2; d_gene: .; v_gene: TRBV7-2; CDR3nt: TGTGCCAGCAGCTTAGGAGGGCCCAACGCCGGGGAGCTGTTTTTT; CDR3aa: CASSLGGPNAGELFF
abundance: .; j_gene: TRBJ2-2; d_gene: .; v_gene: TRBV27; CDR3nt: TGTGCCAGCAGTTTCGGCGGAGGACTAACCGGGGAGCTGTTTTTT; CDR3aa: CASSFGGGLTGELFF
abundance: .; j_gene: TRBJ1-6; d_gene: .; v_gene: TRBV9; CDR3nt: TGTGCCAGCAGCGTAATCTCCTATAATTCACCCCTCCACTTT; CDR3aa: CASSVISYNSPLHF
abundance: few; j_gene: TRBJ1-5; d_gene: TRBD1; v_gene: TRBV19; CDR3nt: TGTGCCAGTAGTATGGGGCCAGGGGGCAGCAATCAGCCCCAGCATTTT; CDR3aa: CASSMGPGGSNQPQHF
abundance: .; j_gene: TRBJ1-1; d_gene: .; v_gene: TRBV27; CDR3nt: TGTGCCAGCAGTTTAGGAGGGGACACTGAAGCTTTCTTT; CDR3aa: CASSLGGDTEAFF
abundance: .; j_gene: TRBJ2-7; d_gene: TRBD1; v_gene: TRBV28; CDR3nt: TGTGCCAGCAGGCCGCGCGGGACAGGGGGCCGTCTAGGTCACTACGAGCAGTACTTC; CDR3aa: CASRPRGTGGRLGHYEQYF
abundance: .; j_gene: TRBJ2-1; d_gene: TRBD2; v_gene: TRBV6-2/TRBV6-3; CDR3nt: TGTGCCAGCAGTTACTCGACTAGCGGGAGGAGAACATCCTACAATGAGCAGTTCTTC; CDR3aa: CASSYSTSGRRTSYNEQFF
abundance: .; j_gene: TRBJ1-6; d_gene: .; v_gene: TRBV27; CDR3nt: TGTGCCAGCAGTCTTACCCCCGCCAGGGTATTGTCACCCCTCCACTTT; CDR3aa: CASSLTPARVLSPLHF
abundance: .; j_gene: TRBJ2-3; d_gene: .; v_gene: TRBV28; CDR3nt: TGTGCCAGCAGTGGCCCCAGGGCAGGGGTCGGCACAGATACGCAGTATTTT; CDR3aa: CASSGPRAGVGTDTQYF
abundance: .; j_gene: TRBJ2-2; d_gene: .; v_gene: TRBV9; CDR3nt: TGTGCCAGCAGCGTAGGCGCGAGGACCGGGGAGCTGTTTTTT; CDR3aa: CASSVGARTGELFF
abundance: .; j_gene: TRBJ2-1; d_gene: .; v_gene: TRBV5-1; CDR3nt: TGCGCCAGCAGCTTGTTATCGGGCAGCTCCTACAATGAGCAGTTCTTC; CDR3aa: CASSLLSGSSYNEQFF
abundance: .; j_gene: TRBJ2-7; d_gene: .; v_gene: TRBV6-2/TRBV6-3; CDR3nt: TGTGCCAGCAGTTACCACAGGGTCTACGAGCAGTACTTC; CDR3aa: CASSYHRVYEQYF
abundance: .; j_gene: TRBJ2-5; d_gene: TRBD2; v_gene: TRBV5-6; CDR3nt: TGTGCCAGCAGCTTGACTAGCGGGACGTTAGAGACCCAGTACTTC; CDR3aa: CASSLTSGTLETQYF
abundance: .; j_gene: TRBJ2-5; d_gene: .; v_gene: TRBV23-1; CDR3nt: TGCGCCAGCAGTCAAGATAGGGGGGCCCCGTACCAAGAGACCCAGTACTTC; CDR3aa: CASSQDRGAPYQETQYF
abundance: .; j_gene: TRBJ1-2; d_gene: .; v_gene: TRBV6-1; CDR3nt: TGTGCCAGCAGTGAAGCTGAGGGGGTTGTTGGCTACACCTTC; CDR3aa: CASSEAEGVVGYTF
abundance: .; j_gene: TRBJ1-1; d_gene: TRBD1; v_gene: TRBV19; CDR3nt: TGTGCCAGCAAAAAGACGGACAGGGGAAACACTGAAGCTTTCTTT; CDR3aa: CASKKTDRGNTEAFF
abundance: .; j_gene: TRBJ1-3; d_gene: .; v_gene: TRBV2; CDR3nt: TGTGCCAGCAGATCAGGGGCCTCTGGAAACACCATATATTTT; CDR3aa: CASRSGASGNTIYF
abundance: .; j_gene: TRBJ2-7; d_gene: .; v_gene: TRBV2; CDR3nt: TGTGCCAGCAAAAGGACGCGAGCGGGCGTCTCCTACGAGCAGTACTTC; CDR3aa: CASKRTRAGVSYEQYF
abundance: .; j_gene: TRBJ2-7; d_gene: .; v_gene: TRBV5-1; CDR3nt: TGCGCCAGCAGACAGGACGTTACGGGGTACGAGCAGTACTTC; CDR3aa: CASRQDVTGYEQYF
abundance: once; j_gene: TRBJ2-1; d_gene: .; v_gene: TRBV19; CDR3nt: TGTGCCAGTAGTATAGATCGGACTCTAATGACGCCCAATGAGCAGTTCTTC; CDR3aa: CASSIDRTLMTPNEQFF
abundance: once; j_gene: TRBJ2-7; d_gene: .; v_gene: TRBV7-2; CDR3nt: TGTGCCAGCAGCTTAGACGGCTCCTACGAGCAGTACTTC; CDR3aa: CASSLDGSYEQYF
abundance: .; j_gene: TRBJ2-5; d_gene: .; v_gene: TRBV4-2; CDR3nt: TGTGCCAGCAGCCAAGAATCGGGAACAAAACAAGAGACCCAGTACTTC; CDR3aa: CASSQESGTKQETQYF
abundance: .; j_gene: TRBJ2-3; d_gene: TRBD2; v_gene: TRBV7-9; CDR3nt: TGTGCCAGCAGCGATGGGATAGCGGGAGTGGGTACGCAGTATTTT; CDR3aa: CASSDGIAGVGTQYF
abundance: .; j_gene: TRBJ2-5; d_gene: .; v_gene: TRBV5-1; CDR3nt: TGCGCCAGCAGCTTTAGCCCCATGGAGACCCAGTACTTC; CDR3aa: CASSFSPMETQYF
abundance: .; j_gene: TRBJ1-1; d_gene: .; v_gene: TRBV28; CDR3nt: TGTGCCAGCAGTTTAAGCCCAGGGAGCACTGAAGCTTTCTTT; CDR3aa: CASSLSPGSTEAFF
abundance: .; j_gene: TRBJ1-1; d_gene: .; v_gene: TRBV24-1; CDR3nt: TGTGCCACCAGTGACGGGGTTTCCACTGAAGCTTTCTTT; CDR3aa: CATSDGVSTEAFF
abundance: .; j_gene: TRBJ2-2; d_gene: .; v_gene: TRBV19; CDR3nt: TGTGCCAGTAGTATACGACTTGGCTTCGCGAACACCGGGGAGCTGTTTTTT; CDR3aa: CASSIRLGFANTGELFF
abundance: .; j_gene: TRBJ1-2; d_gene: .; v_gene: TRBV6-5; CDR3nt: TGTGCCAGCACCCGCGTGGGGATTGATATAGGCTACACCTTC; CDR3aa: CASTRVGIDIGYTF
abundance: once; j_gene: TRBJ1-1; d_gene: .; v_gene: TRBV25-1; CDR3nt: TGTGCCAGCGGGCCGAGTGGGCAGGGCAACACTGAAGCTTTCTTT; CDR3aa: CASGPSGQGNTEAFF
abundance: .; j_gene: TRBJ2-7; d_gene: TRBD1; v_gene: TRBV18; CDR3nt: TGTGCCAGCTCACCGGGACAGGGGGTCCCCGAGCAGTACTTC; CDR3aa: CASSPGQGVPEQYF
abundance: .; j_gene: TRBJ2-3; d_gene: .; v_gene: TRBV2; CDR3nt: TGTGCCAGCAGCACGACTTCAGATACGCAGTATTTT; CDR3aa: CASSTTSDTQYF
abundance: once; j_gene: TRBJ2-7; d_gene: .; v_gene: TRBV7-8; CDR3nt: TGTGCCAGCAGCCCCTGGACCGTTTCCTACGAGCAGTACTTC; CDR3aa: CASSPWTVSYEQYF
abundance: .; j_gene: TRBJ2-5; d_gene: .; v_gene: TRBV7-9; CDR3nt: TGTGCCATCCCCGGGGGCAGCCAAGAGACCCAGTACTTC; CDR3aa: CAIPGGSQETQYF
abundance: .; j_gene: TRBJ1-4; d_gene: .; v_gene: TRBV4-3; CDR3nt: TGCGCCAGCAGCCGCGGGGTGGGGGCGCGGGAAAAACTGTTTTTT; CDR3aa: CASSRGVGAREKLFF
abundance: .; j_gene: TRBJ2-7; d_gene: .; v_gene: TRBV28; CDR3nt: TGTGCCAGCAGTAGTGGAGGGGAGCAGTACTTC; CDR3aa: CASSSGGEQYF
abundance: .; j_gene: TRBJ1-6; d_gene: .; v_gene: TRBV5-4; CDR3nt: TGTGCCAGCAGCTTGTTTGAAGGTGGGACCGGGGCGCCCCTCCACTTT; CDR3aa: CASSLFEGGTGAPLHF
abundance: once; j_gene: TRBJ2-3; d_gene: .; v_gene: TRBV5-4; CDR3nt: TGTGCCAGCAGCGTGTTTGGAGTCGGAGATACGCAGTATTTT; CDR3aa: CASSVFGVGDTQYF
abundance: .; j_gene: TRBJ2-7; d_gene: TRBD2; v_gene: TRBV9; CDR3nt: TGTGCCAGCAGCGTAGACCCCCCGGGGGGACTAGAGGACGAGCAGTACTTC; CDR3aa: CASSVDPPGGLEDEQYF
abundance: .; j_gene: TRBJ2-4; d_gene: .; v_gene: TRBV27; CDR3nt: TGTGCCAGTTCCCGAACAGGGTTCAAAAACATTCAGTACTTC; CDR3aa: CASSRTGFKNIQYF
abundance: .; j_gene: TRBJ2-1; d_gene: .; v_gene: TRBV4-3; CDR3nt: TGCGCCAGCAGCTCACAGCCCAGGGGGGACAAGTACAATGAGCAGTTCTTC; CDR3aa: CASSSQPRGDKYNEQFF
abundance: .; j_gene: TRBJ1-4; d_gene: .; v_gene: TRBV27; CDR3nt: TGTGCCAGCAGTTTATCCACTAATGAAAAACTGTTTTTT; CDR3aa: CASSLSTNEKLFF
abundance: once; j_gene: TRBJ1-4; d_gene: TRBD1; v_gene: TRBV19; CDR3nt: TGTGCCAGTAGTCCCCGGACAGGGGGCACTGAAAAACTGTTTTTT; CDR3aa: CASSPRTGGTEKLFF
abundance: .; j_gene: TRBJ2-2; d_gene: TRBD2; v_gene: TRBV7-3; CDR3nt: TGTGCCAGCAGCCAGGCAATTAGCGGGAGTGGTTCCGGGGAGCTGTTTTTT; CDR3aa: CASSQAISGSGSGELFF
abundance: .; j_gene: TRBJ1-1; d_gene: .; v_gene: TRBV19; CDR3nt: TGTGCCAGTAGTATACAGAACACTGAAGCTTTCTTT; CDR3aa: CASSIQNTEAFF
abundance: .; j_gene: TRBJ2-1; d_gene: .; v_gene: TRBV7-3; CDR3nt: TGTGCCAGCAGCTTAACTGGGTCGGGTGGCTCCTACAATGAGCAGTTCTTC; CDR3aa: CASSLTGSGGSYNEQFF
abundance: .; j_gene: TRBJ2-1; d_gene: TRBD2; v_gene: TRBV2; CDR3nt: TGTGCCAGCGCTAGCGGGAGTTACAATGAGCAGTTCTTC; CDR3aa: CASASGSYNEQFF
abundance: .; j_gene: TRBJ2-1; d_gene: .; v_gene: TRBV7-2; CDR3nt: TGTGCCAGCAGCTTAGGGACTTTCATCAATGAGCAGTTCTTC; CDR3aa: CASSLGTFINEQFF
abundance: few; j_gene: TRBJ1-1; d_gene: TRBD1; v_gene: TRBV5-1; CDR3nt: TGCGCCAGCGGCCCCGGACGGACAGGGGGCTTCACTGAAGCTTTCTTT; CDR3aa: CASGPGRTGGFTEAFF
abundance: few; j_gene: TRBJ2-3; d_gene: .; v_gene: TRBV15; CDR3nt: TGTGCCACCAGCGGCAGAGTGAGGGCTGGCACAGATACGCAGTATTTT; CDR3aa: CATSGRVRAGTDTQYF
abundance: .; j_gene: TRBJ2-7; d_gene: TRBD2; v_gene: TRBV15; CDR3nt: TGTGCCACCCGGGGTAGCGGGGGATACGAGCAGTACTTC; CDR3aa: CATRGSGGYEQYF
abundance: .; j_gene: TRBJ2-5; d_gene: .; v_gene: TRBV7-9; CDR3nt: TGTGCCAGCAGCTCCGACAGTCAAGAGACCCAGTACTTC; CDR3aa: CASSSDSQETQYF
abundance: few; j_gene: TRBJ2-7; d_gene: .; v_gene: TRBV2; CDR3nt: TGTGCCAGCTCGGCAGGTCCTCCGTCCTACGAGCAGTACTTC; CDR3aa: CASSAGPPSYEQYF
abundance: .; j_gene: TRBJ2-2; d_gene: TRBD2; v_gene: TRBV18; CDR3nt: TGTGCCAGCTCACCAAGCCGGGGACTAGAGTCCGGGGAGCTGTTTTTT; CDR3aa: CASSPSRGLESGELFF
abundance: .; j_gene: TRBJ1-1; d_gene: .; v_gene: TRBV9; CDR3nt: TGTGCCAGCAGCGTAGGAGGAGGGGACACTGAAGCTTTCTTT; CDR3aa: CASSVGGGDTEAFF
abundance: .; j_gene: TRBJ1-1; d_gene: TRBD1; v_gene: TRBV19; CDR3nt: TGTGCCAGTAGCCCGACAGGGAGCACTGAAGCTTTCTTT; CDR3aa: CASSPTGSTEAFF
abundance: .; j_gene: TRBJ2-7; d_gene: TRBD1; v_gene: TRBV2; CDR3nt: TGTGCCAGCAGTGATGTGAGGACAGGGGGCTACGAGCAGTACTTC; CDR3aa: CASSDVRTGGYEQYF
abundance: .; j_gene: TRBJ1-2; d_gene: .; v_gene: TRBV27; CDR3nt: TGTGCCAGCAGCCCTACACAGGGAGGTCGAGGCTACACCTTC; CDR3aa: CASSPTQGGRGYTF